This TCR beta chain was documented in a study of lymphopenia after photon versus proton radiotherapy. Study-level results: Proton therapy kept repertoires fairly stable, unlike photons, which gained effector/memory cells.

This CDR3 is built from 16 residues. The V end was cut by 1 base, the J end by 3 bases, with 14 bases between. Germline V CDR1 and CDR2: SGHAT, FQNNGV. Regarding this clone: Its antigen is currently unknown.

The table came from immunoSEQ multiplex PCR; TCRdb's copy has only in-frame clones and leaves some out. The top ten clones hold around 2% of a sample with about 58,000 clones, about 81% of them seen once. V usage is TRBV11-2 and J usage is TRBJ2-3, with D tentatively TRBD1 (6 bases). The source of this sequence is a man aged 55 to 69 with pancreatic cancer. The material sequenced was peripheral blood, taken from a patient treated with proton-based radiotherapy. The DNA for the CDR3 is TGTGCCAGCAGCTTAGTGAGGGGGATTACTACAGATACGCAGTATTTT. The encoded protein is CASSLVRGITTDTQYF.